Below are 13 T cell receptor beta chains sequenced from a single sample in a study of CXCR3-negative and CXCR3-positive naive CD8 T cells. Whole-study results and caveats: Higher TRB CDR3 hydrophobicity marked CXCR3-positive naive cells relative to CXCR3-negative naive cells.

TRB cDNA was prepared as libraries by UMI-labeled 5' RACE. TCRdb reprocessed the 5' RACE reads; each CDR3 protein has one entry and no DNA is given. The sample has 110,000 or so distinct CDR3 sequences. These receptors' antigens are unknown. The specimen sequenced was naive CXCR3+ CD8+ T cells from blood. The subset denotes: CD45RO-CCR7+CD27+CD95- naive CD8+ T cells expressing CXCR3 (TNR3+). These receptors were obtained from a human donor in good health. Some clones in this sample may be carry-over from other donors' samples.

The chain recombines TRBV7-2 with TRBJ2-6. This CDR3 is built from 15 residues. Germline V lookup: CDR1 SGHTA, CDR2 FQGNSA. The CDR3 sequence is CASSLTHSGANVLTF.

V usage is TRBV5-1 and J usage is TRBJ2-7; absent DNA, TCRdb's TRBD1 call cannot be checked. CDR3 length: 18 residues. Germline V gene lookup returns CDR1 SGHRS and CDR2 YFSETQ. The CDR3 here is CASSLESRGVAGTYEQYF.

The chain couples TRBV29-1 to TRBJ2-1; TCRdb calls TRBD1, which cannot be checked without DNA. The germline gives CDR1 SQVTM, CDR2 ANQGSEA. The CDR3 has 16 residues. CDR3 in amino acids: CSGRGDREVRTDEQFF.

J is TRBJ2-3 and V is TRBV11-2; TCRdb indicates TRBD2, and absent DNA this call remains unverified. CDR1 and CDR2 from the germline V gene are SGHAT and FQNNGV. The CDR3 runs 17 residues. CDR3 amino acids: CASSGSSGETSTDTQYF.

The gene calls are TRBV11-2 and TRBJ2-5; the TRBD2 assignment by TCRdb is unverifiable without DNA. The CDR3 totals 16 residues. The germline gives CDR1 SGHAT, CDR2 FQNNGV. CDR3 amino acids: CASSPGWASGQETQYF.

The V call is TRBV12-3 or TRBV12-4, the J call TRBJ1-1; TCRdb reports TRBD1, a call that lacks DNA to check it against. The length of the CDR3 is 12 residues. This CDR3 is CASSTTGVKAFF.

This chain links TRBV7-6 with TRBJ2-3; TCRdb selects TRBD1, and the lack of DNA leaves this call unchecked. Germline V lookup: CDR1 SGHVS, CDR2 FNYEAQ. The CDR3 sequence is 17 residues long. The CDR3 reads CASSENVAGDGTDTQYF.

CDR3 loop: CASSEGQGAMTDTQYF. The chain joins TRBV9 to TRBJ2-3; no DNA is available, so the TRBD1 call from TCRdb remains unchecked. CDR3 size: 16 residues. Germline values: CDR1 SGDLS, CDR2 YYNGEE.

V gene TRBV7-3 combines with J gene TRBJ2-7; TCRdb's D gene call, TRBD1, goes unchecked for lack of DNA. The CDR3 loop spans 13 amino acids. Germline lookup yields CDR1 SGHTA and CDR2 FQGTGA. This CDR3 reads CASSSARGFEQYF. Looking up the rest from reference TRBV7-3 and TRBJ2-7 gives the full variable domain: GAGVSQTPSNKVTEKGKYVELRCDPISGHTALYWYRQSLGQGPEFLIYFQGTGAADDSGLPNDRFFAVRPEGSVSTLKIQRTERGDSAVYLCASSSARGFEQYFGPGTRLTVT.

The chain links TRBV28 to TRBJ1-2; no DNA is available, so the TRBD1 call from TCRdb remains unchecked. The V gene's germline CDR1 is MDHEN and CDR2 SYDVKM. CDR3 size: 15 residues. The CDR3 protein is CASSFSRTDADGYTF.

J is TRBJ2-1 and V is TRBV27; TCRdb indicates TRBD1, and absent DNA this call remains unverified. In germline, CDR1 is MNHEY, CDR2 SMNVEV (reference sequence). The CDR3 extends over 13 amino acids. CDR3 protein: CASSPTPVGEQFF.

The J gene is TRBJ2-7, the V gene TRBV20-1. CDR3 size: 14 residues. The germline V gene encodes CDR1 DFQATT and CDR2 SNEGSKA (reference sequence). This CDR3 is CSARPPLTSYEQYF.

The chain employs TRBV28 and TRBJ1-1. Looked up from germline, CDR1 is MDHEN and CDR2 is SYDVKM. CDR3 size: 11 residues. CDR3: CASSLGLEAFF.